Each of the 27 T cell receptor delta chains below was sequenced from the same sample in a study of gamma-delta T cells after stem cell transplantation (TCRdb year 2016). The library was produced with RT-PCR. The sequencer was an Illumina MiSeq. TCRdb reprocessed the public reads with the caller CATT; rows with the same DNA were merged afterwards. The sample data list around 16,000 delta-chain clones, and approximately 8.8% of these were observed just once. The biggest ten clones account for around 60% of the sample. Source material: gamma-delta T cells. The receptors derive from a human donor. It is not recorded whose cells these are; they may come from a transplant donor.

This clone was counted ten times or more. Given a far larger clone just one base away, this is likely a sequencing read error. Other DNA sequences of this sample code for an identical CDR3. The chain couples TRDV2 to TRDJ3; a weak D match, TRDD3 (5 bases). CDR1 and CDR2 (germline): GEAIGNYY, EKD. CDR3 length: 18 amino acids. The CDR3 spells CACDISLSGSWDTRQMFF. For the CDR3, the DNA is TGTGCCTGTGACATTTCACTCTCCGGCTCCTGGGACACCCGGCAGATGTTTTTC.

Many counts were recorded for this clone. TCRdb has a much larger clone's protein, which differs at residue 8 from the translation of this DNA, likely because of a read error; what is shown is the protein translated from the DNA. The V call is TRDV2, the J call TRDJ1, with 7 bases fitting TRDD3. The CDR3 sequence is 18 residues long. V trimming: 3 bases; J trimming: 1 base; junction bases outside the gene matches: 16. Per germline, CDR1 GEAIGNYY and CDR2 EKD. The CDR3, as DNA: TGTGCCTGTGACTCATTACTGGTGGATACGCGTGTCACCGATAAACTCATCTTT. Translating gives CACDSLLVDTRVTDKLIF.

This clone was counted a few times. The chain joins TRDV2 to TRDJ1, with 7 bases lining up with TRDD3. Germline values: CDR1 GEAIGNYY, CDR2 EKD. The CDR3 covers 13 residues. With 2 bases clipped from V and 5 bases from J, the junction kept 4 bases outside the gene matches. DNA of the CDR3: TGTGCCTGTGACAGACTACTGGGGGATAAACTCATCTTT. Translated, it gives CACDRLLGDKLIF.

This clone was detected ten times or more. CDR3 protein: CACETRGRTDKLIF. In DNA form, the CDR3 reads TGTGCCTGTGAGACACGGGGGCGGACCGATAAACTCATCTTT. The J gene is TRDJ1, the V gene TRDV2; perhaps TRDD3 as D (5 bases). From germline, CDR1 is GEAIGNYY and CDR2 EKD. The CDR3 length is 14 residues. V was pared by 4 bases and J by 2 bases, with 13 bases between.

This clone was detected many times. This sequence is one base from a far larger clone and is likely a read error. This CDR3 is also generated by other DNA sequences in the sample. J is TRDJ1 and V is TRDV2; 10 positions match TRDD3. In germline, CDR1 is GEAIGNYY, CDR2 EKD. The CDR3 consists of 17 residues. The CDR3 DNA reads as TGTGCCTGTGACCGACTGGGGGATGCGCTGTACACTGATAAACTCATCTTT. Its protein product is CACDRLGDALYTDKLIF.

The sample holds a few counts of this clone. TCRdb's entry gives the protein of a much larger clone, which mismatches this DNA's translation at residue 17, likely from a read error; the protein reported here is translated from the DNA. V and J are TRDV1 and TRDJ1; D might be TRDD2 or TRDD3, each matching 6 bases. The CDR3 is made up of 20 amino acids. CDR1 is TSWWSYY and CDR2 is QGS in the germline V gene. CDR3 nucleotide sequence: TGTGCTCTTGGGGAAAGTGGTGGGTCCTACGGGGACTGGGAGGCCGATAACCTCATCTTT. Translating it yields CALGESGGSYGDWEADNLIF.

This clone was seen a handful of times. One end of the junction varies from germline; a read error may be responsible. The chain couples TRDV2 to TRDJ1; 8 bases fit TRDD3. The length of the CDR3 is 16 residues. Germline loops: CDR1 GEAIGNYY, CDR2 EKD. CDR3 protein: CACDLLGGSYTYKLIF. CDR3 nucleotide sequence: TGTGCCTGTGACCTACTGGGGGGCTCGTACACCTATAAACTCATCTTT.

The V call is TRDV2, the J call TRDJ1; D possibly corresponds to TRDD3 (6 bases). Per the germline V gene, CDR1 is GEAIGNYY and CDR2 is EKD. Trimming removed 2 bases at V and 1 base at J, with 22 bases between. This CDR3 spans 18 amino acids. The CDR3 here is CACDIVGAPLGVTDKLIF. CDR3 nucleotide sequence: TGTGCCTGTGACATAGTGGGGGCTCCTCTCGGGGTCACCGATAAACTCATCTTT.

The chain has TRDV1 and TRDJ1; either TRDD2 or TRDD3 may supply D (6 bases each). The V and J ends lost 2 bases and 1 base respectively, with 26 bases between them. This CDR3 contains 20 residues. From germline, CDR1 is TSWWSYY and CDR2 QGS. The DNA of the CDR3 is TGTGCTCTTGGGGAAGGAAGCATTCCTAATTCTAACTGGGTCACCGATAAACTCATCTTT. It specifies CALGEGSIPNSNWVTDKLIF.

This clone was counted only a few times. The chain links TRDV2 to TRDJ3; maybe TRDD3 (5 bases). The CDR3 covers 20 residues. Per the germline V gene, CDR1 is GEAIGNYY and CDR2 is EKD. Trimming removed 2 bases at V and 18 bases at J, with 37 bases between. The CDR3 protein is CACDKPEGTFSSCDTRPMFF. The CDR3, as DNA: TGTGCCTGTGACAAACCGGAGGGGACTTTCAGCTCCTGTGACACCCGCCCGATGTTTTTC.

Details on this clone: This likely came from a read error, as a far larger clone is one base away. This same CDR3 is encoded by further DNA sequences in the sample. CDR3 protein: CACDAMGDRPDKLIF. The CDR3 nucleotides are TGTGCCTGTGACGCGATGGGGGATCGACCCGATAAACTCATCTTT. The gene calls are TRDV2 and TRDJ1; 8 nucleotides align to TRDD3. Trimming took 3 bases from V and 3 from J; bases not matched to a gene: 8. CDR1 and CDR2 (germline): GEAIGNYY, EKD. The CDR3 is made up of 15 amino acids.

The table lists this clone with a few counts. TCRdb's protein, taken from a much larger clone, differs from this DNA's translation at residue 5, likely owing to a read error; the protein displayed comes from the DNA. V and J are TRDV3 and TRDJ1; D perhaps matches TRDD3 (7 bases). This CDR3 spans 17 amino acids. Germline loops: CDR1 TVYSNPD, CDR2 GDNSRS (reference sequence). The ends were cut back, 5 bases at V and 5 bases at J, with 30 bases in the middle. DNA for the CDR3: TGTGCCCTCTCCCTCTCCTACGATTGGGATACAGGGGATAAACTCATCTTT. This encodes CALSLSYDWDTGDKLIF. Drawing the rest from reference TRDV3 and TRDJ1, the complete variable domain is CDKVTQSSPDQTVASGSEVVLLCTYDTVYSNPDLFWYRIRPDYSFQFVFYGDNSRSEGADFTQGRFSVKHILTQKAFHLVISPVRTEDSATYYCALSLSYDWDTGDKLIFGKGTRVTVEP.

Note on this clone: TCRdb lists the protein of a much larger clone for this DNA, which differs at residue 14, so this is likely a read error; the protein given here is translated from the DNA itself. This rearrangement joins TRDV2 to TRDJ1; D is ambiguous. Germline-derived CDR1 and CDR2 are GEAIGNYY and EKD. V dropped 0 bases and J dropped 3 bases, with 25 bases sitting between them. CDR3 length: 19 residues. CDR3: CACDTVPTGPVVGADKLIF. The CDR3, as DNA: TGTGCCTGTGACACCGTCCCCACAGGGCCAGTGGTGGGTGCCGATAAACTCATCTTT.

This clone has at least ten counts. A read error may explain this, as a much larger clone is one base away. V is TRDV2 and J is TRDJ1; perhaps TRDD3 as D (5 bases). Germline lookup yields CDR1 GEAIGNYY and CDR2 EKD. The length of the CDR3 is 15 residues. V was pared by 0 bases and J by 0 bases, with 10 bases between. The CDR3 DNA follows: TGTGCCTGTGACACCGGGGGCCTCTACACCGATAAACTCATCTTT. Encoded protein: CACDTGGLYTDKLIF.

This clone appeared many times. The CDR3 DNA is TGTGCTCTTGGGGAACTTGGACTCTTCCAAAGCTACTGGAACACCGATAAACTCATCTTT. Translating gives CALGELGLFQSYWNTDKLIF. The gene calls are TRDV1 and TRDJ1; D might be TRDD2 or TRDD3, each matching 5 bases. Trimming took 0 bases from V and 0 from J, leaving 23 bases between them. CDR3 length: 20 residues. Germline V gives CDR1 TSWWSYY, CDR2 QGS.

This clone was detected a few times. A far larger clone is off by one base, so a read error is likely. This sample also contains other DNA sequences that code for the same CDR3. This chain uses TRDV3 with TRDJ1; D is uncertain. Per the germline V gene, CDR1 is TVYSNPD and CDR2 is GDNSRS (reference sequence). Trimming cost V 2 bases and J 0 bases, with 31 bases left between them. The CDR3 length is 20 residues. CDR3 coding DNA: TGTGCCTTTCCCGATCCTCCCCAAGATTGCGGAGCGGACCACACCGATAAACTCATCTTT. Protein sequence: CAFPDPPQDCGADHTDKLIF.

The chain employs TRDV1 and TRDJ2, with a possible D match to TRDD3 (5 bases). The CDR3 is 19 amino acids. V was clipped by 7 bases and J by 6 bases, with 30 bases between them. CDR1 and CDR2 from the germline V gene are TSWWSYY and QGS. The CDR3 nucleotides read TGTGCTCTTGCCAAACTAGTGACCCTTATTGTTGGGGTGCCAGCACAACTCTTCTTT. Its translation: CALAKLVTLIVGVPAQLFF.

On this clone: The protein in TCRdb stems from a much larger clone and differs at residue 9 from this DNA's translation, likely a read error; here the protein is translated from the DNA. The V gene is TRDV2, the J gene TRDJ1; unclear D gene. The CDR3 is 15 amino acids. Germline V gives CDR1 GEAIGNYY, CDR2 EKD. The V end lost 4 bases, the J end lost 4 bases, and 18 bases lay between the germline ends. The CDR3 sequence: CACDGMAPGIDKLIF. The CDR3 DNA follows: TGTGCCTGTGATGGAATGGCCCCGGGCATCGATAAACTCATCTTT.

This clone was picked up a small number of times. The TCRdb protein, from a much larger clone, departs from this DNA's translation at residue 13, likely by read error; the protein shown derives from the DNA. The chain employs TRDV2 and TRDJ3, with D perhaps TRDD2 (6 bases). CDR1 GEAIGNYY and CDR2 EKD come from the germline V gene. CDR3 size: 18 residues. The CDR3 DNA reads TGTGCCTGTGACACCGCCACGCAAACTTCCTGGGACGCCCGACAGATGTTTTTC. This translates into CACDTATQTSWDARQMFF.

On this clone itself: Given a far larger clone just one base away, this is likely a sequencing read error. The sample has other DNA sequences that encode this CDR3 too. This sequence joins TRDV2 and TRDJ1, with TRDD3 matching over 13 bases. CDR3 length: 20 residues. CDR1 is GEAIGNYY, CDR2 EKD, per germline. The CDR3 bases are TGTGCCTGTGACCCGTTACTGGGGGATACGCCTTTCGATGACACTGATAAACTCATCTTT. Translated: CACDPLLGDTPFDDTDKLIF.

On this clone itself: It differs at one base from a far larger clone, so likely a read error. Within the sample, other DNA sequences also encode this same CDR3. The rearrangement links TRDV2 to TRDJ1, with 10 bases matching TRDD3. Germline CDR1 is GEAIGNYY and CDR2 is EKD. The CDR3 is 19 amino acids. CDR3 coding DNA: TGTGCCTGTGACCCTACTACCCACACTGGGGGATCGTACACTGATAAACTCATCTTT. Amino acids: CACDPTTHTGGSYTDKLIF.

As concerns this clone: One base separates it from a far larger clone, so it is likely a read error. The sample has other DNA sequences that encode this CDR3 too. The V call is TRDV2, the J call TRDJ1, with D hard to call. The germline CDR1 and CDR2 sequences are GEAIGNYY and EKD. The CDR3 extends over 16 amino acids. CDR3 DNA sequence: TGTGCCTGTGACACGATTGGGTCCCGACCGGTCGATAAACTAATCTTT. This encodes CACDTIGSRPVDKLIF.

This clone was detected only a few times. Translating this DNA gives a protein that differs at residue 19 from the TCRdb one, which belongs to a much larger clone; a read error is likely, and the protein shown is this translation. V gene TRDV1 combines with J gene TRDJ1; 11 nucleotides align to TRDD3. This CDR3 has 22 residues. Per germline, CDR1 TSWWSYY and CDR2 QGS. CDR3 bases: TGTGCTCTTGGGGCTCCTCCTATGTGGGGGATACGACACTTTTTGTACACCGATAGACTCATCTTT. This gives the protein CALGAPPMWGIRHFLYTDRLIF.

This clone has ten or more counts. A far larger clone is one base from this, pointing to a likely read error. This sequence joins TRDV2 and TRDJ1, with 10 bases matching TRDD3. Trimming removed 0 bases from V and 7 bases from J; junction bases left unmatched: 19. This CDR3 comprises 19 residues. Germline values: CDR1 GEAIGNYY, CDR2 EKD. The CDR3 reads CACDTVTAQLGDRIGKLIF. Here the CDR3 DNA reads TGTGCCTGTGACACCGTTACGGCTCAGCTGGGGGATAGAATCGGTAAACTCATCTTT.

Concerning this clone itself: The protein TCRdb lists belongs to a much larger clone and differs from this DNA's translation at residue 13, which points to a read error; the protein shown is made from the DNA. The chain carries TRDV1 and TRDJ1; D is unclear. The CDR3 is 15 residues long. Germline CDR1 TSWWSYY, CDR2 QGS. The CDR3 loop reads CALGATVLGADKPIF. The DNA of the CDR3 is TGTGCTCTTGGGGCTACCGTCCTCGGAGCTGATAAACCCATCTTT.

This chain joins TRDV2 and TRDJ1, with a possible D match to TRDD3 (5 bases). V lost 0 bases, J lost 11 bases, and 21 bases lay in between. The CDR3 contains 15 residues. CDR1 is GEAIGNYY and CDR2 is EKD in the germline V gene. The CDR3 protein is CACDTVVGPLSNLIF. CDR3 DNA: TGTGCCTGTGACACCGTCGTGGGGCCACTGAGTAACCTCATCTTT.

The chain carries TRDV2 and TRDJ1; the D gene is possibly TRDD1 (6 bases). This CDR3 region has 18 residues. CDR1 is GEAIGNYY and CDR2 is EKD in the germline V gene. V lost 1 base and J 0 bases, leaving 20 bases between the germline ends. The chain's CDR3 is CACDTNSAEYRNTDKLIF. The CDR3 DNA reads as TGTGCCTGTGACACGAATAGTGCGGAATACCGCAACACCGATAAACTCATCTTT.